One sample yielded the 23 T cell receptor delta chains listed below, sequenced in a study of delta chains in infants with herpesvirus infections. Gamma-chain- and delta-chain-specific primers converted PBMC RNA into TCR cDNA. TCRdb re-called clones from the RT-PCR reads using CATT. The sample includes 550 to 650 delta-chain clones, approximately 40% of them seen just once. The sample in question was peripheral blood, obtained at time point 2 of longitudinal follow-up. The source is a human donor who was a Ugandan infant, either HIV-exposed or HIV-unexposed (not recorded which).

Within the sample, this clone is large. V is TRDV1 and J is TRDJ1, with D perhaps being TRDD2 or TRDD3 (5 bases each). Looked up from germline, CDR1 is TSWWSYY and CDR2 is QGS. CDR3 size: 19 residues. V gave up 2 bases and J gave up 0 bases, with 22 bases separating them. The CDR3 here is CALGEAPYTYWKYTDKLIF. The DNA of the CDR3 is TGTGCTCTTGGGGAAGCCCCCTACACGTACTGGAAGTACACCGATAAACTCATCTTT.

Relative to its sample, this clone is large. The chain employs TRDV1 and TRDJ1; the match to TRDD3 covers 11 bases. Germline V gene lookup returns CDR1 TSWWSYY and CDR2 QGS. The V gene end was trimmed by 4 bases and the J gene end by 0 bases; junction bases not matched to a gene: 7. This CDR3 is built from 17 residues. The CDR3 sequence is CALGALGDTTYTDKLIF. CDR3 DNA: TGTGCTCTTGGGGCCCTGGGGGATACAACGTACACCGATAAACTCATCTTT.

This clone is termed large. CDR3 sequence reads: CACDKVLGDSSWDTRQMFF. The DNA for the CDR3 is TGTGCCTGTGACAAAGTACTGGGGGATAGCTCCTGGGACACCCGACAGATGTTTTTC. The V gene is TRDV2, the J gene TRDJ3; 11 bases line up with TRDD3. CDR1 is GEAIGNYY and CDR2 is EKD in the germline V gene. V gave up 2 bases and J gave up 0 bases; unmatched junction bases: 5. CDR3 size: 19 residues.

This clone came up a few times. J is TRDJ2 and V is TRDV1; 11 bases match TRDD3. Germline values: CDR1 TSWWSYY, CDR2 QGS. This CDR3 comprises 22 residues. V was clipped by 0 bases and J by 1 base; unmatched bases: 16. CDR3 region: CALGELEGYWWGIRNLTAQLFF. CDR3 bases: TGTGCTCTTGGGGAACTAGAGGGTTACTGGTGGGGGATACGAAATTTGACAGCACAACTCTTCTTT.

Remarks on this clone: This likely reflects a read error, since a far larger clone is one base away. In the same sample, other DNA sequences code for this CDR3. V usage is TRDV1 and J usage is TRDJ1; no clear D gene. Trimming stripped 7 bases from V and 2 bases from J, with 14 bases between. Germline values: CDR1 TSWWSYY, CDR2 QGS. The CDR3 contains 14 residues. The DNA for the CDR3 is TGTGCTCTTGTCCGATTCCCCTATACCGATAAACTCATCTTT. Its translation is CALVRFPYTDKLIF.

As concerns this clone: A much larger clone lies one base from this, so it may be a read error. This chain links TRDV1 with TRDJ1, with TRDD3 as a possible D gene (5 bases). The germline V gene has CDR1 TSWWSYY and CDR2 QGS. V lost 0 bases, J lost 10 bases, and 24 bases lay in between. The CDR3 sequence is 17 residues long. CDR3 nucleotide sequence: TGTGCTCTTGGGGAACTTAATTCCCAGTGGGGAGACGCCGGACTCATCTTT. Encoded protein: CALGELNSQWGDAGLIF.

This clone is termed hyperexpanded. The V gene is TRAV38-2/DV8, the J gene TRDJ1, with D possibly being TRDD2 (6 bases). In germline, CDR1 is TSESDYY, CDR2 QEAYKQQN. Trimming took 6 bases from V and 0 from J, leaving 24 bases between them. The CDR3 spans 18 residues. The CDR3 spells CAYISPSTEGTYTDKLIF. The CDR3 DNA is TGTGCTTATATCTCGCCTTCCACTGAAGGCACTTACACCGATAAACTCATCTTT.

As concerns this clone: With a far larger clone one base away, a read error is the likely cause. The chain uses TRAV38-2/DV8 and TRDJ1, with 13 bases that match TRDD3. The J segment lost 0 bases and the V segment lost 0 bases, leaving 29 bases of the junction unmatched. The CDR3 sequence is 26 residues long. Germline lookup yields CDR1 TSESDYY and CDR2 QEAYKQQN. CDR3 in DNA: TGTGCTTATAGGAGCGCGTTGAGGGATCCGTACTGGGGGATACGCCCCATCTTGAGGTACACCGATAAACTCATCTTT. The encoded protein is CAYRSALRDPYWGIRPILRYTDKLIF.

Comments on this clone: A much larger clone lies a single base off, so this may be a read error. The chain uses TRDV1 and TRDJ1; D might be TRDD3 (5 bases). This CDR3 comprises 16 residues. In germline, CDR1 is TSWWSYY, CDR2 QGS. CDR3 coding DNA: TGTGCTCTTGGGGAACTCCTGGGTCTGTACACCGATAATCTCATCTTT. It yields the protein CALGELLGLYTDNLIF.

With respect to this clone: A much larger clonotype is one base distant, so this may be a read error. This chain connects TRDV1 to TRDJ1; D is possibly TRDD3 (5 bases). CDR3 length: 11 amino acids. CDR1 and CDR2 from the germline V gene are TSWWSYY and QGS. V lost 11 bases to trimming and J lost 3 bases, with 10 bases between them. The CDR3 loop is CAMGLADKLIF. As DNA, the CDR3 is TGTGCTATGGGATTGGCCGATAAACTCATCTTT.

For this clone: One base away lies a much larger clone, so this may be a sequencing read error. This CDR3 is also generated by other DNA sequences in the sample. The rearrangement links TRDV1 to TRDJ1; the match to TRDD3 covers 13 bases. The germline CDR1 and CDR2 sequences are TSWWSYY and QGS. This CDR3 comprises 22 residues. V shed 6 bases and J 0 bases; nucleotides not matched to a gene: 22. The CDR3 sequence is CALGEVWGPRYWGIRDTDKLIF. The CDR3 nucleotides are TGTGCTCTTGGTGAAGTCTGGGGCCCCCGGTACTGGGGGATACGGGACACCGATAAACTCATCTTT.

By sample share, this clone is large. This CDR3 reads CALGGIPLPNWGIKGTDKLIF. For the CDR3, the DNA is TGTGCTCTTGGGGGGATTCCCCTTCCTAACTGGGGGATAAAAGGCACCGATAAACTCATCTTT. This rearrangement joins TRDV1 to TRDJ1, with 11 nucleotides matching TRDD3. J gave up 1 base and V 4 bases, and 20 bases lay outside the gene matches. There are 21 residues in the CDR3. CDR1 is TSWWSYY, CDR2 QGS, per germline.

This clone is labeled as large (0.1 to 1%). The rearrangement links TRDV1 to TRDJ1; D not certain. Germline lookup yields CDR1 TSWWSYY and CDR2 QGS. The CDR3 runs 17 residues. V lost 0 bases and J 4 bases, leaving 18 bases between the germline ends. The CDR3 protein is CALGELTPADRVDKLIF. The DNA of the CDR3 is TGTGCTCTTGGGGAACTAACCCCTGCGGATCGGGTCGATAAACTCATCTTT.

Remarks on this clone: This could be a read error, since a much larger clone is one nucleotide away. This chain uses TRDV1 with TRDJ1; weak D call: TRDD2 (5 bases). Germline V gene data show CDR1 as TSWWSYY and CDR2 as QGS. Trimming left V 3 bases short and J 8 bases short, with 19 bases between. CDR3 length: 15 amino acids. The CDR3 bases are TGTGCTCTTGGGGATCCCTACGTCGCCTGGTGCAAACTCATCTTT. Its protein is CALGDPYVAWCKLIF.

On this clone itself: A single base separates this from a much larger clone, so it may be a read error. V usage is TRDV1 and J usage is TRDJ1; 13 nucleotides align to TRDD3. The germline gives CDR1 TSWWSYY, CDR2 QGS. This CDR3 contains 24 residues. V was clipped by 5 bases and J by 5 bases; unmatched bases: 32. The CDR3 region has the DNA TGTGCTCTTGGGTTTAGGGGGCTCTTCCTACTCCCTATTACTGGGGGATACGCCGATGATAAACTCATCTTT. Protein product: CALGFRGLFLLPITGGYADDKLIF.

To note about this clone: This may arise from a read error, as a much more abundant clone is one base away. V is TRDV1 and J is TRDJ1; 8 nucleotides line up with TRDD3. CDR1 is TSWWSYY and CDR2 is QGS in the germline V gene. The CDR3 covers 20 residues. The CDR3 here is CAVGELRFTGGHWYTDKLIF. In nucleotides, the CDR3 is TGTGCTGTTGGGGAACTAAGGTTTACTGGGGGTCACTGGTACACCGATAAACTCATCTTT.

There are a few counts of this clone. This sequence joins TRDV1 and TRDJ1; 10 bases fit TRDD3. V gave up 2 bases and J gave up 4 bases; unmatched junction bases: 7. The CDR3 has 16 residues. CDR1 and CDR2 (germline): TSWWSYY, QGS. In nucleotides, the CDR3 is TGTGCTCTTGGGGAAAACCAGGGGGGATACGGCGATAAACTCATCTTT. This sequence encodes CALGENQGGYGDKLIF.

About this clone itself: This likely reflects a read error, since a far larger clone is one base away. The CDR3, as DNA: TGTGCCTGTGCCATACTGGGGGATACAGCACAACTCTTCTTT. Protein sequence: CACAILGDTAQLFF. The chain joins TRDV2 to TRDJ2, with 10 bases that match TRDD3. The CDR3 is 14 amino acids. Germline V gene lookup returns CDR1 GEAIGNYY and CDR2 EKD. J lost 5 bases, V lost 5 bases, and 4 bases had no gene match.

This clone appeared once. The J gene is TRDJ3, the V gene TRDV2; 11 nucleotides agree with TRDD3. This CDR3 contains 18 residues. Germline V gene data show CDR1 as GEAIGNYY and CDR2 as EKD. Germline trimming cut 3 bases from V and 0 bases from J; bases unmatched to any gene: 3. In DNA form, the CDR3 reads TGTGCCTGTGACGGACTGGGGGATAGCTCCTGGGACACCCGACAGATGTTTTTC. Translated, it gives CACDGLGDSSWDTRQMFF.

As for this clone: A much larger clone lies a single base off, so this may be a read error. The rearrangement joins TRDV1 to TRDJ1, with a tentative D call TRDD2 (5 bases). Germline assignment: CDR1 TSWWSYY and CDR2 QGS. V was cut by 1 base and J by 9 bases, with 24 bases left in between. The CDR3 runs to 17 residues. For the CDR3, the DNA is TGTGCTCTTGGGGAACCTTCCGCCTACCTCGGGAGACGCGAACTCATCTTT. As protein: CALGEPSAYLGRRELIF.

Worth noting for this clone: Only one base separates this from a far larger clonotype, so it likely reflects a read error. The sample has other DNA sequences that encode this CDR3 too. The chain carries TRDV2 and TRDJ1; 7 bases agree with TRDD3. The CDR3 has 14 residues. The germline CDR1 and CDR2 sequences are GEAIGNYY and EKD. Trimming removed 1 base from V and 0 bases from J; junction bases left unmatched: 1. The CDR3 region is CACDTGGYTDKLIF. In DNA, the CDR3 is TGTGCCTGTGACACGGGGGGATACACCGATAAACTCATCTTT.

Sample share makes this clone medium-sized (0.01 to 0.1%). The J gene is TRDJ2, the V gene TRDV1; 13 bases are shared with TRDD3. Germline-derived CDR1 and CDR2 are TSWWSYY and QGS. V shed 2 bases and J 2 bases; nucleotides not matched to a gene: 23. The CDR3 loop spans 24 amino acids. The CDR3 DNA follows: TGTGCTCTTGGGGAAGGCCCCTTCCTTCCTCCCCCCGTACTGGGGGATACGTTGACAGCACAACTCTTCTTT. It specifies CALGEGPFLPPPVLGDTLTAQLFF.

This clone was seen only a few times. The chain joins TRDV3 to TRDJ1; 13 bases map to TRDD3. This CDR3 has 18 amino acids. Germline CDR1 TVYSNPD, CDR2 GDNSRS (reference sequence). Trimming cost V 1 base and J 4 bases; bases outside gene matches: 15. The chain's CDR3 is CAFTSYWGIRPYSDKLIF. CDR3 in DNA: TGTGCCTTTACTTCGTACTGGGGGATACGCCCTTACAGCGATAAACTCATCTTT.